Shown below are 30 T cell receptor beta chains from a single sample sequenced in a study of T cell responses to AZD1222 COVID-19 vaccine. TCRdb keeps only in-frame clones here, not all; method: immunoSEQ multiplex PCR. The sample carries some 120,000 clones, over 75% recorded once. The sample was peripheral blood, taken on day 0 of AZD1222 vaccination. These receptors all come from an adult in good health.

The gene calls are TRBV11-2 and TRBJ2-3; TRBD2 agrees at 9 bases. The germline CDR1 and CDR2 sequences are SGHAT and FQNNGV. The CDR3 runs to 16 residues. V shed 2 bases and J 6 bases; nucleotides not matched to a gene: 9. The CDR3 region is CASSLWESGRPDTQYF. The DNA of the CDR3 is TGTGCCAGCAGCTTATGGGAAAGCGGGAGGCCCGATACGCAGTATTTT. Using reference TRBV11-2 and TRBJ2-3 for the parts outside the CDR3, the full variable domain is EAGVAQSPRYKIIEKRQSVAFWCNPISGHATLYWYQQILGQGPKLLIQFQNNGVVDDSQLPKDRFSAERLKGVDSTLKIQPAKLEDSAVYLCASSLWESGRPDTQYFGPGTRLTVL.

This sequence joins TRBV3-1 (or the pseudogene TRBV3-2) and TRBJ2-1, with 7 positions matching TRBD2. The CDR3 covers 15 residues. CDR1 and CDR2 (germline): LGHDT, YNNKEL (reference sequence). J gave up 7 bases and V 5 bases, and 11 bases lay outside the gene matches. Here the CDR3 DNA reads TGTGCCAGCAGCTCTACTAGCGACGGGTATAATGAGCAGTTCTTC. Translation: CASSSTSDGYNEQFF.

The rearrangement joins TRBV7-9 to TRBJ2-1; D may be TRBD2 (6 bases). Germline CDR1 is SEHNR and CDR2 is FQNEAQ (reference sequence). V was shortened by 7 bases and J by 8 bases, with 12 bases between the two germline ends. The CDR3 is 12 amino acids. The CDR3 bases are TGTGCCAGCAAAATATGGAGGGATGAGCAGTTCTTC. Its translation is CASKIWRDEQFF.

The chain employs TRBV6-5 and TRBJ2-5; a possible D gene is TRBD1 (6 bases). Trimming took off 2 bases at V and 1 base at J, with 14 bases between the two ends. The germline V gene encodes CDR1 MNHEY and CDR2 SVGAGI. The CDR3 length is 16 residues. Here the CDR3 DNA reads TGTGCCAGCAGTTACGGCGCCTTAGGGGGCCAAGAGACCCAGTACTTC. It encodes CASSYGALGGQETQYF.

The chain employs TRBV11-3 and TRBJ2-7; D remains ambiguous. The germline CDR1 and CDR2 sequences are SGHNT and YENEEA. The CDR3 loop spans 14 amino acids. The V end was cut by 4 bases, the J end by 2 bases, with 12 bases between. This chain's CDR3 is CASSSYGPTYEQYF. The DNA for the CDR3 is TGTGCCAGCAGCTCTTATGGGCCAACCTACGAGCAGTACTTC.

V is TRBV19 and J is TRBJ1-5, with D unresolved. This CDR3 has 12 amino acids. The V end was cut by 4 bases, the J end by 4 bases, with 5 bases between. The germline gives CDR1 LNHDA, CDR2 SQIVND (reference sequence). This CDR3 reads CASSKNNQPQHF. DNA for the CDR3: TGTGCCAGTAGTAAAAATAATCAGCCCCAGCATTTT. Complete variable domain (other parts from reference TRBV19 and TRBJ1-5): DGGITQSPKYLFRKEGQNVTLSCEQNLNHDAMYWYRQDPGQGLRLIYYSQIVNDFQKGDIAEGYSVSREKKESFPLTVTSAQKNPTAFYLCASSKNNQPQHFGDGTRLSIL.

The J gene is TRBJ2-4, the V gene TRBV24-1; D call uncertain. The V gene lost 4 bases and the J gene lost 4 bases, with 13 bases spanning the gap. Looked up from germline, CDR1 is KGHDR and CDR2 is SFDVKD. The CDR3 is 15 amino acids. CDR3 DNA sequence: TGTGCCACCAGTGACCCGAAGGTTCTAAAAAACATTCAGTACTTC. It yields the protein CATSDPKVLKNIQYF.

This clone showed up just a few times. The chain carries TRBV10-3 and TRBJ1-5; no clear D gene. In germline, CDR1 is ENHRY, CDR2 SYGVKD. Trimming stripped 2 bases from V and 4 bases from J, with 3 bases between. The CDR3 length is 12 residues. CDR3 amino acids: CAISEINQPQHF. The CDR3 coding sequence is TGTGCCATCAGTGAGATAAATCAGCCCCAGCATTTT.

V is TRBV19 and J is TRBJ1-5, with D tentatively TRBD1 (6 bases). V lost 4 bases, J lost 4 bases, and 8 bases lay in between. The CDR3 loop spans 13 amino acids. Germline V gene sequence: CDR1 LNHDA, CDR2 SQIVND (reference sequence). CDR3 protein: CASSTQGNQPQHF. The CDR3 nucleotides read TGTGCCAGTAGTACACAGGGAAATCAGCCCCAGCATTTT.

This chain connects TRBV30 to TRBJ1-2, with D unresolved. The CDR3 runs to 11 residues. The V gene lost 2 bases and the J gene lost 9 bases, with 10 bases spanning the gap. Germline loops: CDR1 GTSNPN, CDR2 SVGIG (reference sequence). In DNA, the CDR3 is TGTGCCTGGAGTATGCTTAGGAGCTACACCTTC. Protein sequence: CAWSMLRSYTF.

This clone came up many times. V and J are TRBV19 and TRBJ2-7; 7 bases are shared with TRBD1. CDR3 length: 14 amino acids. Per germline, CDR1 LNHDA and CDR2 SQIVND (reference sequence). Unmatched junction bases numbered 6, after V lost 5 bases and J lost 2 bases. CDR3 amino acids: CASSPPGQPYEQYF. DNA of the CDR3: TGTGCCAGTAGTCCCCCGGGACAGCCCTACGAGCAGTACTTC.

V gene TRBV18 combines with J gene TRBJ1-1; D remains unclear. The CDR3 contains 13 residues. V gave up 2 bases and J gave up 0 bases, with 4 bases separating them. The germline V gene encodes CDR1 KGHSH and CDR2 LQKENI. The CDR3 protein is CASSPSMNTEAFF. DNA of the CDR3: TGTGCCAGCTCACCATCCATGAACACTGAAGCTTTCTTT.

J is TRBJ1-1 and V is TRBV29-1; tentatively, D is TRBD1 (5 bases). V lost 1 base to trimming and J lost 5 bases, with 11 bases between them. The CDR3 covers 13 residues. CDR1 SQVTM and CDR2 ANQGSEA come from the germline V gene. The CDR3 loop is CSVEVSRGTEAFF. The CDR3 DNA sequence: TGCAGCGTTGAAGTATCACGGGGGACTGAAGCTTTCTTT.

DNA for the CDR3: TGTGCCAGCAGCTTTGGGGGAGAGACCCAGTACTTC. This encodes CASSFGGETQYF. This sequence joins TRBV7-3 and TRBJ2-5; D tentatively reads TRBD1 or TRBD2 (5 bases each). Germline CDR1 SGHTA, CDR2 FQGTGA. Trimming left V 3 bases short and J 4 bases short, with 6 bases between. This CDR3 spans 12 amino acids.

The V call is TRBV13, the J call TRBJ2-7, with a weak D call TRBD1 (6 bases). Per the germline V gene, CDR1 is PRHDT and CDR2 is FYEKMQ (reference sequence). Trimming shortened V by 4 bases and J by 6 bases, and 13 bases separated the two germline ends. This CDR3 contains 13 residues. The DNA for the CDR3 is TGTGCCAGCAGCTCCAACAGGGTCCGCGAGCAGTACTTC. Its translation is CASSSNRVREQYF. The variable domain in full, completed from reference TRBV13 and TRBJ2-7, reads AAGVIQSPRHLIKEKRETATLKCYPIPRHDTVYWYQQGPGQDPQFLISFYEKMQSDKGSIPDRFSAQQFSDYHSELNMSSLELGDSALYFCASSSNRVREQYFGPGTRLTVT.

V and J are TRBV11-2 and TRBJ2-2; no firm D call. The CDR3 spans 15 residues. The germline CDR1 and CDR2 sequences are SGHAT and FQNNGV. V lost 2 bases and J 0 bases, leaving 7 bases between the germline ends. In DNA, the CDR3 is TGTGCCAGCAGCTTATCCAGCCCGAACACCGGGGAGCTGTTTTTT. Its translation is CASSLSSPNTGELFF.

The CDR3 region has the DNA TGTGCCTGGAGTGGTGAGACAGGGTATGGCTACACCTTC. Amino acid sequence: CAWSGETGYGYTF. The V gene is TRBV30, the J gene TRBJ1-2; the match to TRBD1 covers 7 bases. From germline, CDR1 is GTSNPN and CDR2 SVGIG (reference sequence). After removal of 1 base from V and 5 bases from J, the junction contained 4 bases not matched to a gene. The CDR3 is 13 amino acids.

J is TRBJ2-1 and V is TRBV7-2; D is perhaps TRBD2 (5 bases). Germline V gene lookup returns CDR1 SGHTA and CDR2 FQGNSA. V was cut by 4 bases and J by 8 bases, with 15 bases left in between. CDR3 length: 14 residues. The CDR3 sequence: CASSSRPEAHEQFF. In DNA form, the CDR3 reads TGTGCCAGCAGCTCACGTCCGGAGGCCCATGAGCAGTTCTTC. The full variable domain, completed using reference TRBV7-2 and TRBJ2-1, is GAGVSQSPSNKVTEKGKDVELRCDPISGHTALYWYRQSLGQGLEFLIYFQGNSAPDKSGLPSDRFSAERTGGSVSTLTIQRTQQEDSAVYLCASSSRPEAHEQFFGPGTRLTVL.

The CDR3 loop reads CASSRGQVKDRQYF. CDR3 coding DNA: TGTGCCAGCAGCCGTGGACAGGTTAAAGATAGGCAGTACTTC. V is TRBV5-6 and J is TRBJ2-7, with 7 positions matching TRBD1. Trimming at V came to 4 bases and at J to 9 bases, leaving 13 bases not matched to a gene. CDR1 is SGHDT, CDR2 YYEEEE, per germline. CDR3 size: 14 residues.

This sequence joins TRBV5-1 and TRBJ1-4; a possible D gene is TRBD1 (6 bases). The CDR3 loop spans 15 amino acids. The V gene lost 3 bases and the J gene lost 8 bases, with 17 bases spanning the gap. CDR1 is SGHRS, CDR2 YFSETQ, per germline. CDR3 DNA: TGCGCCAGCAGCTATGGGGGCCTTGGGAGGGAAAAACTGTTTTTT. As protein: CASSYGGLGREKLFF. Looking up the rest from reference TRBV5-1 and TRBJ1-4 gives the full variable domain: KAGVTQTPRYLIKTRGQQVTLSCSPISGHRSVSWYQQTPGQGLQFLFEYFSETQRNKGNFPGRFSGRQFSNSRSEMNVSTLELGDSALYLCASSYGGLGREKLFFGSGTQLSVL.

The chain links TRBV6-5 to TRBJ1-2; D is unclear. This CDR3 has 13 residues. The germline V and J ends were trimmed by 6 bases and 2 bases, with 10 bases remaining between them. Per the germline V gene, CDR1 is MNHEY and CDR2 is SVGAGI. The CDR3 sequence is CASRGTGNYGYTF. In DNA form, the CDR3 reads TGTGCCAGCAGAGGAACGGGAAACTATGGCTACACCTTC.

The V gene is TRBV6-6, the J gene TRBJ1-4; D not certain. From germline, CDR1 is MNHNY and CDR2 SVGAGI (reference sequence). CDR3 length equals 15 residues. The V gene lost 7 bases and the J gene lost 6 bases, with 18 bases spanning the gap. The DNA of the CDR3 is TGTGCCAGCACCGGCCCGGGCCCACCCCATGAAAAACTGTTTTTT. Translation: CASTGPGPPHEKLFF.

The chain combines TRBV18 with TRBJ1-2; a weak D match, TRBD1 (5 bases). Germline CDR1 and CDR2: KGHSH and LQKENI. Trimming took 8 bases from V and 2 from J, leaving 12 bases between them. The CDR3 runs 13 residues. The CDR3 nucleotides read TGTGCCAGCGGCGGGACCCCCAACTATGGCTACACCTTC. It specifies CASGGTPNYGYTF.

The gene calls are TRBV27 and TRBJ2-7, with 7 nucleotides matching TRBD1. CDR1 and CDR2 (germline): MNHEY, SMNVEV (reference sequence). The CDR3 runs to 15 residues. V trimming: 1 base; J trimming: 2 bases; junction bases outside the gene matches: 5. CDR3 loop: CASSLLDRTPYEQYF. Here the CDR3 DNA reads TGTGCCAGCAGTTTATTGGACAGGACCCCCTACGAGCAGTACTTC.

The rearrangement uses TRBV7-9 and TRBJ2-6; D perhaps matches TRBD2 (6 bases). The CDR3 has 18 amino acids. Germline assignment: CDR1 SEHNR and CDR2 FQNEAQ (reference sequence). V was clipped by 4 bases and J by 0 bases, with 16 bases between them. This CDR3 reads CASSYTGSGASGANVLTF. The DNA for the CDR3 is TGTGCCAGCAGCTATACTGGTTCGGGAGCCTCTGGGGCCAACGTCCTGACTTTC.

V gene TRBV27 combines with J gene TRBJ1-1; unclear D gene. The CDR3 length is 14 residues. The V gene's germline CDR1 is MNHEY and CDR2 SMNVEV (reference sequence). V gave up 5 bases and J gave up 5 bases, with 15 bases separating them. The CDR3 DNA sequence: TGTGCCAGCAGTAACAGTTGGATTGGGACTGAAGCTTTCTTT. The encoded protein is CASSNSWIGTEAFF.

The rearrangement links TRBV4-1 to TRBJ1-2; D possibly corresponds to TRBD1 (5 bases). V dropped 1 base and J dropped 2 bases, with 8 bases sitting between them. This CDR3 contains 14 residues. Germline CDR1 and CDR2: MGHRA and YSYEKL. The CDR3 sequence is CASSQAKGNYGYTF. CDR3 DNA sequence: TGCGCCAGCAGCCAAGCGAAGGGGAACTATGGCTACACCTTC.

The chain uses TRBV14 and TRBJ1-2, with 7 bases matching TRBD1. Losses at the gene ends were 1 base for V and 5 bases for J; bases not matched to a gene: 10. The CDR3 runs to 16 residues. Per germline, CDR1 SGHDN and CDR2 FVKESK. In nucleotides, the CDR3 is TGTGCCAGCAGCCAAGCCGGACAGGCAAGACTTTATGGCTACACCTTC. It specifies CASSQAGQARLYGYTF.

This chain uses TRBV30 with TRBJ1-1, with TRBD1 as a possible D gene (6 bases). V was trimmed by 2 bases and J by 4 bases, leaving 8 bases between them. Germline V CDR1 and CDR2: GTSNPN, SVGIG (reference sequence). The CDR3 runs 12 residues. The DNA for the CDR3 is TGTGCCTGGAGTAGAGGGGGCACTGAAGCTTTCTTT. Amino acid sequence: CAWSRGGTEAFF.

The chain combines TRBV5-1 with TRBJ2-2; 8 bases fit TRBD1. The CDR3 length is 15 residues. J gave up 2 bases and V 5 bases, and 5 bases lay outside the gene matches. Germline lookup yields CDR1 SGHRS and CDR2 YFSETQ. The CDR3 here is CASRTGGVNTGELFF. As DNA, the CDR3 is TGCGCCAGCAGAACAGGGGGTGTAAACACCGGGGAGCTGTTTTTT.